This record looks at one TCR beta chain sequence and its context. Its antigen is undetermined. Sequencing was performed with immunoSEQ multiplex PCR; in TCRdb, only in-frame clones are kept and a portion is missing. The sample has approximately 32,000 clones, around 80% seen once. The sample comes from a study of chemoradiotherapy in HPV16-positive cancers. This CDR3 spans 15 amino acids. The germline V gene has CDR1 LNHDA and CDR2 SQIVND (reference sequence). Losses at the gene ends were 6 bases for V and 4 bases for J; bases not matched to a gene: 11. Broader study findings: HPV-responsive T-cell expansion during chemoradiotherapy was linked to improved recurrence-free survival in HPV16-positive patients. During treatment, candidate HPV-specific clones and E7-related motifs expanded in tumor.

J is TRBJ2-5 and V is TRBV19; TRBD2 aligns across 7 bases. The sequencing used blood, collected from a patient who underwent chemoradiotherapy. The TCR was taken from a human donor with HPV-associated anogenital cancer. The CDR3 loop is CASRPLGGSRETQYF. The CDR3 nucleotides read TGTGCCAGTAGACCCTTGGGGGGGTCGCGAGAGACCCAGTACTTC. The full variable domain, its missing parts supplied by reference TRBV19 and TRBJ2-5, is DGGITQSPKYLFRKEGQNVTLSCEQNLNHDAMYWYRQDPGQGLRLIYYSQIVNDFQKGDIAEGYSVSREKKESFPLTVTSAQKNPTAFYLCASRPLGGSRETQYFGPGTRLLVL.